The rows below give T cell receptor beta chains drawn from one sample of a study of cytomegalovirus exposure and HLA in healthy donors. Libraries were prepared by immunoSEQ multiplex PCR; TCRdb keeps only in-frame clonotypes and omits some of them. The sample includes over 100,000 clones, 8.5% to 10% of them seen just once. Specimen: PBMCs. The receptors come from a middle-aged man in good health and CMV-seronegative. Both conserved end residues are part of each CDR3.

cdr3_aa j_call v_call
CASRGTGGPYGYTF TRBJ1-2 TRBV6-5
CASSPQRGAPTDTQYF TRBJ2-3 TRBV14
CASSQELGQGVAQYF TRBJ2-5 TRBV4-3
CASSRDFYGYTF TRBJ1-2 TRBV28
CASSPTEGEVIYNTEAFF TRBJ1-1 TRBV18
CASSVDSGTYGYTF TRBJ1-2 TRBV18
CASSFESVPQHF TRBJ1-5 TRBV28
CASSYSTAGGRTPLHF TRBJ1-6 TRBV6-5
CASSRGENEQFF TRBJ2-1 TRBV7-6
CASSSRGGSYEQYF TRBJ2-7 TRBV4-2
CASSQPTATAYGYTF TRBJ1-2 TRBV4-2
CASSAADSTTGNTIYF TRBJ1-3 TRBV27
CASGPRGRNTEAFF TRBJ1-1 TRBV11-2
CASSPDNYEQYF TRBJ2-7 TRBV4-2
CASSPGLAGGLSEQYF TRBJ2-7 TRBV7-2
CASSGPGTGLYEQYF NA TRBV7-9
CASSLVSAAREQYF TRBJ2-7 TRBV5-6
CASSFPYPLGTDNLKDTGELFF TRBJ2-2 TRBV28
CASSLPGGWTEAFF TRBJ1-1 TRBV5-8
CASSLSDRDDSPLHF TRBJ1-6 TRBV5-6
CASSFQGATDTQYF TRBJ2-3 TRBV27
CASSLAGGNQPQHF TRBJ1-5 TRBV7-9
CAISDRGSLTGELFF TRBJ2-2 TRBV10-3
CASSFWATGNTIYF TRBJ1-3 TRBV11-2
CASSLQGQGPYEQYF TRBJ2-7 TRBV5-1
CASSEETLGSPYNEQFF TRBJ2-1 TRBV10-1
CASSSSGVNTGELFF TRBJ2-2 TRBV6-6
CASSLAAREETQYF TRBJ2-5 TRBV7-9
CSVNPGQGLTEAFF TRBJ1-1 TRBV29-1
CASSPSASTDTQYF TRBJ2-3 TRBV18
CATSSGYFQETQYF TRBJ2-5 TRBV15
CASSADRASYEQYF TRBJ2-7 TRBV2
CASSVSGGITDTQYF TRBJ2-3 TRBV9
CASSGNKDRGFGANVLTF TRBJ2-6 TRBV9
CAISATEGGYTF TRBJ1-2 TRBV10-3
CASTQGYTEAFF TRBJ1-1 TRBV19
CASSLSPRYEQYF TRBJ2-7 TRBV27
CASSGIRNTEAFF TRBJ1-1 TRBV27
CASVGLRQGARPQHF TRBJ1-5 TRBV21-1
CASSDYRGGNQPQHF TRBJ1-5 TRBV6-1
CASSLASGNPYGYTF TRBJ1-2 TRBV5-1
CASSLAGPLLAGGTDTQYF TRBJ2-3 TRBV5-1
CASSQALQGGEKLFF TRBJ1-4 TRBV4-1
CASSYSRSFYGYTF TRBJ1-2 TRBV6-5
CASSYRGDNSPLHF TRBJ1-6 TRBV6-6
CASRRSSGALFEQYF TRBJ2-7 TRBV5-1
CASRRDHNQPQHF TRBJ1-5 TRBV19
CASSNPGKGYTF TRBJ1-2 TRBV9
CASSRSDLRTGELFF TRBJ2-2 TRBV7-6
CASSVGGETEAFF TRBJ1-1 TRBV5-1